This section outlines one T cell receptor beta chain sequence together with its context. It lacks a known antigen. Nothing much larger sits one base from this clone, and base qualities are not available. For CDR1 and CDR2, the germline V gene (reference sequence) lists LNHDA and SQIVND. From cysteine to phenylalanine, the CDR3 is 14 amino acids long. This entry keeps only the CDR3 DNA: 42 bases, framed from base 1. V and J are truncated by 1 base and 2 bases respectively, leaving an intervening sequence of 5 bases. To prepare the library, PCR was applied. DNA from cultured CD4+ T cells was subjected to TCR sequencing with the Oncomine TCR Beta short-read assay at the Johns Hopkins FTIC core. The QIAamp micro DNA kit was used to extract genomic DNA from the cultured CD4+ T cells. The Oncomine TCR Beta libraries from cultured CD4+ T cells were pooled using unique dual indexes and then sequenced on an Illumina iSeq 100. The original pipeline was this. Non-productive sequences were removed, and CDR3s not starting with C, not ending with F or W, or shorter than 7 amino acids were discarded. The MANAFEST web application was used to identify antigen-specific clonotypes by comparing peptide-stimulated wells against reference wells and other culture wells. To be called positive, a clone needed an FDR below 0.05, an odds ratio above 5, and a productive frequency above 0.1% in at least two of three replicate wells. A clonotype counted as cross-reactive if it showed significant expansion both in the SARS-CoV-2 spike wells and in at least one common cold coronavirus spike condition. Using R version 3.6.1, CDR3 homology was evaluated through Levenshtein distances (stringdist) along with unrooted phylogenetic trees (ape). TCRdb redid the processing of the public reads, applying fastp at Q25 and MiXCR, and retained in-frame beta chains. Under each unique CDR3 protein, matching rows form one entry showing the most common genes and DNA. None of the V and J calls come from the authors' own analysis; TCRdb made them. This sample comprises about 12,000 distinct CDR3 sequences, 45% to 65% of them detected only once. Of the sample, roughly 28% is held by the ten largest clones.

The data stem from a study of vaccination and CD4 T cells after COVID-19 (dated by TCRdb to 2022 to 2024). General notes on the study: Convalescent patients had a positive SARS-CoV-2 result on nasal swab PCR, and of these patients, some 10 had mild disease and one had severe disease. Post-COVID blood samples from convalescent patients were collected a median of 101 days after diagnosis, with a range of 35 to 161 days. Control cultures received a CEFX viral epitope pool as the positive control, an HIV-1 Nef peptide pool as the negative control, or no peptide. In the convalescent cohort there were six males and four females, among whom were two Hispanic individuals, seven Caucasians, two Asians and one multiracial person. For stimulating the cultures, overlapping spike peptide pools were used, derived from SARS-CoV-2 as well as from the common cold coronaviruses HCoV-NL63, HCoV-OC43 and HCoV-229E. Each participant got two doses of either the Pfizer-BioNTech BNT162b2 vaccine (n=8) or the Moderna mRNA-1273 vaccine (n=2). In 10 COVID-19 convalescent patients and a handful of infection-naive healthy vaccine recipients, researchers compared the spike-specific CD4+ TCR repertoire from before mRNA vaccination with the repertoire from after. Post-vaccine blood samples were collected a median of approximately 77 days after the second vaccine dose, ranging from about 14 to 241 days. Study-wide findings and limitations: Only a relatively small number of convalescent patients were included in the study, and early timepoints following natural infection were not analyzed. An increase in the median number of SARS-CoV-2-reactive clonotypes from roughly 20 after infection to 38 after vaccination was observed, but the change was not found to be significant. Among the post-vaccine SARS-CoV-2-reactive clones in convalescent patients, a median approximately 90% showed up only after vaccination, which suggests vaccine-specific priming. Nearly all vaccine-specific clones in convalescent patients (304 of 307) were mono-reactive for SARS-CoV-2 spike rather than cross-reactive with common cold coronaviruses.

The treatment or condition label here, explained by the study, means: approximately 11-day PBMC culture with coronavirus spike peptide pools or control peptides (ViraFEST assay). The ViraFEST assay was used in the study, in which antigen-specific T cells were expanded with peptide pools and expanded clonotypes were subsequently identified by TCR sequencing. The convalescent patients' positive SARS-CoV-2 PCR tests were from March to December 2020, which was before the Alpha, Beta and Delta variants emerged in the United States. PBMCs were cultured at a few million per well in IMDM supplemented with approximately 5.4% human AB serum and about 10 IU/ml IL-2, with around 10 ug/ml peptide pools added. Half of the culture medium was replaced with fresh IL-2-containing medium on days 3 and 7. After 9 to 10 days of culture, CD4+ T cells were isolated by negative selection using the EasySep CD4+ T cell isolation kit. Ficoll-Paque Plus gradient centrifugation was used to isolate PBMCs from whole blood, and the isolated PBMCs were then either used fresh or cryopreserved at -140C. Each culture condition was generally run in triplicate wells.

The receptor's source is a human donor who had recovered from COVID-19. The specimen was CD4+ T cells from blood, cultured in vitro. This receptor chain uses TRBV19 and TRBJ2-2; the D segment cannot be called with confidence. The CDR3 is CASSIAGNTGELFF. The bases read TGTGCCAGTAGTATAGCTGGAAACACCGGGGAGCTGTTTTTT. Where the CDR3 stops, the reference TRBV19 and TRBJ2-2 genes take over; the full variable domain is DGGITQSPKYLFRKEGQNVTLSCEQNLNHDAMYWYRQDPGQGLRLIYYSQIVNDFQKGDIAEGYSVSREKKESFPLTVTSAQKNPTAFYLCASSIAGNTGELFFGEGSRLTVL.